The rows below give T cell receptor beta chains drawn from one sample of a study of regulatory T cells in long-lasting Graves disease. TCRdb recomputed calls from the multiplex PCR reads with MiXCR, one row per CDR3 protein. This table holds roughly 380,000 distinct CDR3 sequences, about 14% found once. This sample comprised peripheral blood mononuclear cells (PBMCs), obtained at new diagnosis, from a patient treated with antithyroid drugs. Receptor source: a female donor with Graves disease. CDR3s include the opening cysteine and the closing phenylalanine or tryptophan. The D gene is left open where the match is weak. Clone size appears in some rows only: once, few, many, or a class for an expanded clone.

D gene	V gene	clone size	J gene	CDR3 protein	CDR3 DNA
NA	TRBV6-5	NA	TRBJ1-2	CASSYSRGNYGYTF	TGTGCCAGCAGTTACTCGAGGGGAAACTATGGCTACACCTTC
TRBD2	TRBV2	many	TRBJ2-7	CARGTSGSYEQYF	TGTGCCAGGGGGACTAGCGGGAGTTACGAGCAGTACTTC
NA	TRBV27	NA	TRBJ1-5	CASRSIEDQPQHF	TGTGCCAGCAGGAGTATAGAAGATCAGCCCCAGCATTTT
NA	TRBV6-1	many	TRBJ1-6	CASSTSGASPLHF	TGTGCCAGCAGTACGTCAGGGGCCTCACCCCTCCACTTT
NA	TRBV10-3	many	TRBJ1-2	CAIYSPGTAGGYTF	TGTGCCATCTATAGCCCAGGAACCGCGGGTGGCTACACCTTC
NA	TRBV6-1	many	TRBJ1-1	CASSEALHTVTIVGAFF	TGTGCCAGCAGTGAAGCGCTCCACACCGTGACTATCGTGGGAGCTTTCTTT
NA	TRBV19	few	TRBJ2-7	CASTPVDSPSYEQYF	TGTGCCAGTACCCCCGTGGACAGCCCTTCCTACGAGCAGTACTTC
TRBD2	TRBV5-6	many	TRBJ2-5	CASSLEGTSGGTQYF	TGTGCCAGCAGCTTGGAGGGGACTAGCGGGGGGACCCAGTACTTC
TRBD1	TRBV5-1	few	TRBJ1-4	CASSLTTGGGEKLFF	TGCGCCAGCAGCTTGACGACAGGGGGAGGTGAAAAACTGTTTTTT
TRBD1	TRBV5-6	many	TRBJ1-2	CASSLGTTGRYGYTF	TGTGCCAGCAGCTTGGGTACGACAGGGCGTTATGGCTACACCTTC
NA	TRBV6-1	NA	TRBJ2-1	CASSEGPLLNNEQFF	TGTGCCAGCAGTGAGGGACCTTTGCTGAACAATGAGCAGTTCTTC
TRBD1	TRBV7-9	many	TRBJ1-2	CASSLQGAEFGYTF	TGTGCCAGCAGCTTACAGGGGGCCGAGTTTGGCTACACCTTC
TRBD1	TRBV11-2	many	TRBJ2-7	CASSLTGGSYEQYF	TGTGCCAGCAGCCTGACAGGGGGATCCTACGAGCAGTACTTC
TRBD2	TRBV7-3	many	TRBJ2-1	CASLGSGDYNEQFF	TGTGCCAGCTTGGGGAGCGGGGACTACAATGAGCAGTTCTTC
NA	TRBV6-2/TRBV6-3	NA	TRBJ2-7	CASARDNRYEQYF	TGTGCCAGCGCCCGAGACAACCGCTACGAGCAGTACTTC
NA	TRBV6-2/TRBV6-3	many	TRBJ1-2	CASSYPRTLPGDGYTF	TGTGCCAGCAGTTACCCACGGACACTACCTGGGGATGGCTACACCTTC
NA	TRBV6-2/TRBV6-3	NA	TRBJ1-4	CASSYSKEKLFF	TGTGCCAGCAGTTACTCGAAGGAAAAACTGTTTTTT
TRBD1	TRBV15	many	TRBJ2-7	CATSRDGGQFSYEQYF	TGTGCCACCAGCAGAGATGGGGGACAGTTTTCCTACGAGCAGTACTTC
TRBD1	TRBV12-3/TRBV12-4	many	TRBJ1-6	CASSEDRGSYNSPLHF	TGTGCCAGCAGTGAAGACAGGGGTTCCTATAATTCACCCCTCCACTTT
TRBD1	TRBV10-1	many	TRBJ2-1	CASSDTGGSYNEQFF	TGCGCCAGCAGTGATACAGGGGGCTCCTACAATGAGCAGTTCTTC
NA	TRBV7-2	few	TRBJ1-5	CASSPPRGGHSSNQPQHF	TGTGCCAGCAGCCCCCCGAGGGGCGGACACAGTAGCAATCAGCCCCAGCATTTT
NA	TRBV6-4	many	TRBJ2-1	CASSDSIQRPRNEQFF	TGTGCCAGCAGTGACTCGATACAGAGACCTAGGAATGAGCAGTTCTTC
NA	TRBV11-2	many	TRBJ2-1	CASSATRNYNEQFF	TGTGCCAGCAGCGCTACACGAAACTACAATGAGCAGTTCTTC
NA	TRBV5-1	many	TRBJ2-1	CASSLGQSSYNEQFF	TGCGCCAGCAGCTTGGGACAGAGCTCCTACAATGAGCAGTTCTTC
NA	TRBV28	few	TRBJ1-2	CASSPGKLEGYGYTF	TGTGCCAGCAGTCCCGGGAAATTGGAGGGCTATGGCTACACCTTC
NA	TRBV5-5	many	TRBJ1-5	CASSYSDGNQPQHF	TGTGCCAGCAGCTATTCAGACGGCAATCAGCCCCAGCATTTT
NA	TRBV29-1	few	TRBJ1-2	CSVETGDYGYTF	TGCAGCGTTGAAACGGGAGACTATGGCTACACCTTC
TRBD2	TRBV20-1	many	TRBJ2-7	CSARAPGLAVYEQYF	TGCAGTGCTAGAGCTCCGGGACTAGCGGTCTACGAGCAGTACTTC
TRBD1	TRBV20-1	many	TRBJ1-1	CSASYSSWGQLNTEAFF	TGCAGTGCTAGTTACTCCTCCTGGGGACAGCTGAACACTGAAGCTTTCTTT
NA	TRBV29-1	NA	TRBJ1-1	CSVESGGHTEAFF	TGCAGCGTTGAATCCGGGGGGCACACTGAAGCTTTCTTT
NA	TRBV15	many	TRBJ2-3	CATSRVWSTGTQYF	TGTGCCACCAGCAGAGTGTGGAGCACGGGGACGCAGTATTTT
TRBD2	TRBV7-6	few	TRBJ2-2	CASSFGGLAGANTGELFF	TGTGCCAGCAGCTTTGGGGGACTAGCGGGGGCAAACACCGGGGAGCTGTTTTTT
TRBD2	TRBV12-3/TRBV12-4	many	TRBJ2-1	CASSGSGGGYNEQFF	TGTGCCAGCAGCGGTTCTGGCGGGGGCTACAATGAGCAGTTCTTC
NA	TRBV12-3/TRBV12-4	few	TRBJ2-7	CASSLAGTDYEQYF	TGTGCCAGCAGTTTAGCCGGGACGGACTACGAGCAGTACTTC
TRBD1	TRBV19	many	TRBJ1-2	CASRQGTTNYGYTF	TGTGCCAGCCGACAGGGAACCACTAACTATGGCTACACCTTC
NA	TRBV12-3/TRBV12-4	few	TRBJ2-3	CASSFGAGFTQYF	TGTGCCAGCAGTTTTGGAGCGGGCTTTACGCAGTATTTT
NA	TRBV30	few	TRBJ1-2	CAWSFGRAIEHGYTF	TGTGCCTGGAGTTTTGGCAGGGCGATCGAACATGGCTACACCTTC
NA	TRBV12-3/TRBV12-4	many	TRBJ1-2	CASSLGGYNYGYTF	TGTGCCAGCAGTTTAGGGGGTTATAACTATGGCTACACCTTC
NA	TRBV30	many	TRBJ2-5	CAWMGMPETQYF	TGTGCCTGGATGGGGATGCCAGAGACCCAGTACTTC
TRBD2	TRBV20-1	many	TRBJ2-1	CSARLVGGSSYNEQFF	TGCAGTGCTAGATTGGTGGGGGGGAGCTCCTACAATGAGCAGTTCTTC
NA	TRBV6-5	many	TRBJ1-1	CASSYAVNTEAFF	TGTGCCAGCAGTTACGCGGTGAACACTGAAGCTTTCTTT
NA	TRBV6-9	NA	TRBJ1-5	CASSLGDAQPQHF	TGTGCCAGCAGTTTAGGGGATGCTCAGCCCCAGCATTTT
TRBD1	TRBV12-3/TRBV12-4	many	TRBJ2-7	CASSLVVSVGQGIYEQYF	TGTGCCAGCAGTTTAGTAGTCAGCGTCGGACAGGGCATCTACGAGCAGTACTTC
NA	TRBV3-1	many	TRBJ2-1	CASSHHRERNEQFF	TGTGCCAGCAGCCATCATCGGGAACGAAATGAGCAGTTCTTC
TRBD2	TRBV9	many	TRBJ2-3	CASSVAGGLTDTQYF	TGTGCCAGCAGCGTAGCGGGGGGGCTCACAGATACGCAGTATTTT
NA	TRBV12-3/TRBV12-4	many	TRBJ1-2	CASSYIGRLNYGYTF	TGTGCCAGCAGCTATATAGGACGGTTAAACTATGGCTACACCTTC
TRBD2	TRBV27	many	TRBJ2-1	CASSFPGLAGGNEQFF	TGTGCCAGCAGTTTTCCGGGACTAGCGGGAGGGAATGAGCAGTTCTTC
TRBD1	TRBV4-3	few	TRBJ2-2	CASSTRGRPGELFF	TGCGCCAGCAGCACAAGGGGGCGTCCCGGGGAGCTGTTTTTT
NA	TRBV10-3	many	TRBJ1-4	CAISGNTGTLMKNCFF	NA
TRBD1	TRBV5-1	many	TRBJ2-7	CASSLRGQGAAEQYF	TGCGCCAGCAGCTTGAGGGGACAGGGGGCGGCCGAGCAGTACTTC
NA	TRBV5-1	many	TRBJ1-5	CASSPTGFNQPQHF	TGCGCCAGCAGCCCAACAGGGTTCAATCAGCCCCAGCATTTT
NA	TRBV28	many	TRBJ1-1	CASSSPGFMGTEAFF	TGTGCCAGCAGTTCCCCGGGGTTCATGGGCACTGAAGCTTTCTTT
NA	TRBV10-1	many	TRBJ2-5	CASSEDPGETQYF	TGCGCCAGCAGTGAGGATCCGGGGGAGACCCAGTACTTC
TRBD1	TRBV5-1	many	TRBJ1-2	CASSLRQGVLVNGYTF	TGCGCCAGCAGCCTTCGACAGGGGGTCCTTGTCAATGGCTACACCTTC
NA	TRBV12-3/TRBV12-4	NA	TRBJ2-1	CASSFHPEQFF	TGTGCCAGCAGTTTCCACCCTGAGCAGTTCTTC
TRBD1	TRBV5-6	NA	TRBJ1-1	CASSSTGTASTEAFF	TGTGCCAGCAGCTCGACCGGGACAGCGAGCACTGAAGCTTTCTTT
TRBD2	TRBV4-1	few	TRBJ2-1	CASSPLAGVTNEQFF	TGCGCCAGCAGCCCACTAGCGGGGGTTACCAATGAGCAGTTCTTC
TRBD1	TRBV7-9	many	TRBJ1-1	CASSPRMGTGGEAFF	TGTGCCAGCAGCCCTCGTATGGGGACAGGGGGTGAAGCTTTCTTT
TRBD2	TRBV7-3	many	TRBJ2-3	CASSPQAYEAGGLTDTQYF	TGTGCCAGCAGCCCCCAGGCCTATGAGGCGGGAGGGCTGACAGATACGCAGTATTTT
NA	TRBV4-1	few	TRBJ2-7	CASSRRPGRLIRQYF	TGCGCCAGCAGCCGTCGGCCGGGACGGCTAATTCGGCAGTACTTC